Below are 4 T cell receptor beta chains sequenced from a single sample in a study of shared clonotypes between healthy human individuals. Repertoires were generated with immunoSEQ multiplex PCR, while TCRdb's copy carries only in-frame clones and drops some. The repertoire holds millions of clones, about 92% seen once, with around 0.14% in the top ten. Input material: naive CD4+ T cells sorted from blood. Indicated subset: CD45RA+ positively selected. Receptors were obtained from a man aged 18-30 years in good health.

The CDR3 sequence is CSGGGLANTGELFF. In DNA, the CDR3 is TGCAGCGGTGGTGGGCTAGCGAACACCGGGGAGCTGTTTTTT. The rearrangement links TRBV29-1 to TRBJ2-2; D is undetermined. CDR1 SQVTM and CDR2 ANQGSEA come from the germline V gene. Trimming removed 7 bases at V and 0 bases at J, with 12 bases between. The CDR3 is 14 residues long.

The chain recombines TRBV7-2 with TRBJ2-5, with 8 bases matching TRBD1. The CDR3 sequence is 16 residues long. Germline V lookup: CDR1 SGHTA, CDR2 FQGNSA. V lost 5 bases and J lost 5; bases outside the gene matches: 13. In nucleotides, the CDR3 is TGTGCCAGCAGCCCCCAAATCAGGGGGCGAGCGGAGACCCAGTACTTC. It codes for CASSPQIRGRAETQYF.

DNA of the CDR3: TGTGCCAGTTCTACGGGGGGGGCCCTAAGGAACACTGAAGCTTTCTTT. This gives the protein CASSTGGALRNTEAFF. V usage is TRBV19 and J usage is TRBJ1-1; D perhaps matches TRBD1 (6 bases). CDR1 and CDR2 (germline): LNHDA, SQIVND (reference sequence). V lost 8 bases and J 1 base, leaving 20 bases between the germline ends. The CDR3 length is 16 residues.

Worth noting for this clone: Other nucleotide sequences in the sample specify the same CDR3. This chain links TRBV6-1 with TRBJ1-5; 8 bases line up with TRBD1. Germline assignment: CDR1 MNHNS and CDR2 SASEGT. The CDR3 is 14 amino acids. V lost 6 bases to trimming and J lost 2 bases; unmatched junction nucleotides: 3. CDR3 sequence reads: CASSGQGGNQPQHF. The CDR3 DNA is TGTGCCAGCAGCGGACAGGGAGGCAATCAGCCCCAGCATTTT.